The 17 T cell receptor beta chains reported below all come from one sample, sequenced in a study of T-cell reconstitution after alpha-beta-depleted transplantation in children. Unique molecular identifiers were used in preparing the TCRbeta library. TCRdb itself ran the PCR reads through MiXCR, one entry per CDR3 protein. This table has roughly 350,000 distinct CDR3 sequences, 15% to 20% appearing once. The material sequenced was PBMCs, mostly from graft donor cells, taken 360 days after TCRalphabeta/CD19-depleted stem cell transplant. Source of these receptors: a male patient between 2 and 10 years old who had a stem cell transplant for acute lymphoblastic leukemia, so the T cells may come from the graft donor.

V and J are TRBV7-2 and TRBJ2-7, with 9 bases lining up with TRBD2. The CDR3 is made up of 15 amino acids. The germline gives CDR1 SGHTA, CDR2 FQGNSA. The V gene end was trimmed by 3 bases and the J gene end by 3 bases; junction bases not matched to a gene: 6. The CDR3, as DNA: TGTGCCAGCAGCTTTAGCGGGGGAAATAACTACGAGCAGTACTTC. Protein: CASSFSGGNNYEQYF.

This clonotype was observed a few times. The chain is built from TRBV20-1 and TRBJ1-1; 7 bases map to TRBD1. Germline V gives CDR1 DFQATT, CDR2 SNEGSKA (reference sequence). J was trimmed by 3 bases and V by 1 base; bases with no gene match: 14. CDR3 length: 17 residues. The CDR3 DNA reads TGCAGTGCTAGAGGGGACCCCACAGGGGCCAGGGACACTGAAGCTTTCTTT. This encodes CSARGDPTGARDTEAFF.

The chain employs TRBV7-6 and TRBJ2-5; D possibly corresponds to TRBD1 (6 bases). The CDR3 has 14 residues. Germline V gene lookup returns CDR1 SGHVS and CDR2 FNYEAQ. V lost 3 bases, J lost 4 bases, and 12 bases lay in between. DNA of the CDR3: TGTGCCAGCAGCTTCGGCAGGGGAACAGAGACCCAGTACTTC. Protein: CASSFGRGTETQYF.

The gene calls are TRBV27 and TRBJ2-1, with TRBD2 identical over 7 bases. Germline CDR1 reads MNHEY; CDR2 reads SMNVEV (reference sequence). The ends lost 3 bases at V and 3 bases at J; junction bases unmatched: 5. This CDR3 is built from 15 residues. This CDR3 is CASSFAGEIYNEQFF. The CDR3 bases are TGTGCCAGCAGTTTTGCGGGAGAAATCTACAATGAGCAGTTCTTC.

The chain carries TRBV21-1 and TRBJ2-1; the table names TRBD1, a call not compared with the DNA. TRBV21-1 is shown as a pseudogene. The CDR3 sequence is 19 residues long. CDR3 sequence: CASSKNQLEVCLQGNEQFF. The CDR3 coding sequence is TGTGCCAGCAGCAAAAACCAGTTGGAGGTTTGTCTACAGGGGAATGAGCAGTTCTTC.

The rearrangement uses TRBV7-2 and TRBJ1-2; D is ambiguous. V lost 1 base, J lost 8 bases, and 14 bases lay in between. The CDR3 runs to 14 residues. The germline V gene has CDR1 SGHTA and CDR2 FQGNSA. The CDR3 DNA reads TGTGCCAGCAGCTTAGTCGGATGGGATGGAGGCTACACCTTC. This codes for CASSLVGWDGGYTF. Filled out from reference TRBV7-2 and TRBJ1-2, the complete variable domain reads GAGVSQSPSNKVTEKGKDVELRCDPISGHTALYWYRQSLGQGLEFLIYFQGNSAPDKSGLPSDRFSAERTGGSVSTLTIQRTQQEDSAVYLCASSLVGWDGGYTFGSGTRLTVV.

This clonotype was detected ten times or more. The chain combines TRBV5-1 with TRBJ2-4; no reliable D call. The length of the CDR3 is 15 residues. The germline CDR1 and CDR2 sequences are SGHRS and YFSETQ. The V end lost 1 base, the J end lost 0 bases, and 8 bases lay between the germline ends. The CDR3 protein is CASSLSGVAKNIQYF. The DNA of the CDR3 is TGCGCCAGCAGCTTGTCTGGGGTAGCCAAAAACATTCAGTACTTC.

For this clonotype: This CDR3 is missing its conserved last phenylalanine or tryptophan, likely due to a read error. The V gene is TRBV12-3 or TRBV12-4, the J gene TRBJ1-5; possibly TRBD1 for D (5 bases). The CDR3 is 13 residues long. Trimming removed 1 base from V and 6 bases from J, with 7 bases in between. The CDR3 here is CASSLGRVQPQHC. The CDR3 DNA sequence: TGTGCCAGCAGTTTAGGCAGGGTTCAGCCCCAGCATTGT.

This clonotype was recorded a few times. The chain is built from TRBV6-2 or TRBV6-3 and TRBJ1-1; tentative D call: TRBD1 (6 bases). CDR1 is MNHEY, CDR2 SVGEGT, per germline. The CDR3 runs 16 residues. Deletions cut 2 bases from V and 2 bases from J, with 15 bases between. The CDR3, as DNA: TGTGCCAGCAGTTACGGGGTCGGGACATACAACACTGAAGCTTTCTTT. Encoded protein: CASSYGVGTYNTEAFF.

The table lists this clonotype with many counts. The V call is TRBV12-3 or TRBV12-4, the J call TRBJ2-1, with TRBD1 identical over 7 bases. With V trimmed by 6 bases and J by 3 bases, 5 bases remained unmatched. This CDR3 is 14 amino acids long. DNA of the CDR3: TGTGCCAGCAGCCGGGGACAGATCTACAATGAGCAGTTCTTC. Protein product: CASSRGQIYNEQFF.

CDR3 sequence (DNA): TGCAGTGCTAGCGGGGGCTACGAGCAGTACTTC. It specifies CSASGGYEQYF. The chain has TRBV20-1 and TRBJ2-7; D may be TRBD2 (6 bases). Trimming removed 3 bases at V and 3 bases at J, with 6 bases between. This CDR3 contains 11 residues. Germline V lookup: CDR1 DFQATT, CDR2 SNEGSKA (reference sequence).

The chain combines TRBV7-2 with TRBJ2-7, with 7 bases that match TRBD2. There are 14 residues in the CDR3. CDR1 is SGHTA and CDR2 is FQGNSA in the germline V gene. The J segment lost 1 base and the V segment lost 5 bases, leaving 5 bases of the junction unmatched. In nucleotides, the CDR3 is TGTGCCAGCAGCCGAACAGCGGGGTCCTACGAGCAGTACTTC. Translating gives CASSRTAGSYEQYF.

This clonotype was counted a few times. This chain connects TRBV20-1 to TRBJ2-5; unclear D gene. Deletions cut 4 bases from V and 3 bases from J, with 15 bases between. CDR1 is DFQATT and CDR2 is SNEGSKA in the germline V gene (reference sequence). The CDR3 contains 14 residues. The CDR3 region has the DNA TGCAGTGCTAATCGGCGTGTAGGGAAAGAGACCCAGTACTTC. It is translated as CSANRRVGKETQYF.

The chain recombines TRBV9 with TRBJ2-7; D call uncertain. V lost 0 bases and J lost 3, with 10 bases in between. This CDR3 comprises 14 residues. CDR1 is SGDLS and CDR2 is YYNGEE in the germline V gene. For the CDR3, the DNA is TGTGCCAGCAGCGTAGAATCGTCAGACTACGAGCAGTACTTC. This encodes CASSVESSDYEQYF.

There are a few counts of this clonotype. This chain links TRBV16 with TRBJ1-1; D unclear. The germline V gene has CDR1 KGHSY and CDR2 FQNENV. V was pared by 1 base and J by 6 bases, with 9 bases between. The CDR3 is 13 amino acids. The DNA for the CDR3 is TGTGCCAGCAGCCAATTGGGTAAAGCTGAAGCTTTCTTT. This codes for CASSQLGKAEAFF.

This chain links TRBV11-2 with TRBJ2-1, with D perhaps assigned TRBD1 or TRBD2 (11 bases each). Germline V gene lookup returns CDR1 SGHAT and CDR2 FQNNGV. Trimming stripped 6 bases from V and 7 bases from J, with 37 bases between. This CDR3 spans 21 amino acids. The CDR3 DNA sequence: TGTGCCAGCAGTTGGACAGGGGGCACACCGTATACTAGCGGGAGTGGAAATGAGCAGTTCTTC. It is translated as CASSWTGGTPYTSGSGNEQFF.

This clonotype was observed at least ten times. This chain joins TRBV12-3 or TRBV12-4 and TRBJ2-1, with TRBD1 matching 10 bases. This CDR3 spans 16 amino acids. V shed 7 bases, J shed 0 bases, and the junction held 6 bases outside the gene matches. Written as DNA, the CDR3 is TGTGCCAGCAACTCTAGACAGGGGGCCTCCTACAATGAGCAGTTCTTC. Encoded protein: CASNSRQGASYNEQFF.